Only a few counts were recorded for the clone carrying this TCR beta chain. The target antigen is unknown. Germline V gene data show CDR1 as SGDLS and CDR2 as YYNGEE. Deletions cut 0 bases from V and 0 bases from J, with 15 bases between. CDR3 size: 17 residues. Primers used in a second PCR of about 6 to 11 cycles were a sample-barcoded 5' primer and a J-beta primer mix. Each cDNA molecule carried a tag from a template-switch adaptor that contained 12 random nucleotides. Every sample gave at least 2.5 million paired-end reads containing CDR3. TCRdb redid the calling of the 5' RACE reads with MiXCR, one entry per CDR3 protein. The table records nearly 800,000 distinct CDR3 sequences, 25% of them present only once. The data stem from a study of blood T cells in healthy people across ages. Notes on the study in general: Roughly linearly, TCR beta diversity per million T cells fell as age increased.

The sample was also linked to a second study, of T cells of mothers and their children. That study reports: A slight, non-significant increase in overlap was found for related mother-child pairs relative to unrelated pairs.

The specimen was blood. The chain recombines TRBV9 with TRBJ2-5; D is perhaps TRBD2 (5 bases). The receptor comes from a boy younger than 18 in good health. CDR3 sequence: CASSVGILASYQETQYF. The CDR3 DNA is TGTGCCAGCAGCGTAGGCATCCTAGCATCGTACCAAGAGACCCAGTACTTC.